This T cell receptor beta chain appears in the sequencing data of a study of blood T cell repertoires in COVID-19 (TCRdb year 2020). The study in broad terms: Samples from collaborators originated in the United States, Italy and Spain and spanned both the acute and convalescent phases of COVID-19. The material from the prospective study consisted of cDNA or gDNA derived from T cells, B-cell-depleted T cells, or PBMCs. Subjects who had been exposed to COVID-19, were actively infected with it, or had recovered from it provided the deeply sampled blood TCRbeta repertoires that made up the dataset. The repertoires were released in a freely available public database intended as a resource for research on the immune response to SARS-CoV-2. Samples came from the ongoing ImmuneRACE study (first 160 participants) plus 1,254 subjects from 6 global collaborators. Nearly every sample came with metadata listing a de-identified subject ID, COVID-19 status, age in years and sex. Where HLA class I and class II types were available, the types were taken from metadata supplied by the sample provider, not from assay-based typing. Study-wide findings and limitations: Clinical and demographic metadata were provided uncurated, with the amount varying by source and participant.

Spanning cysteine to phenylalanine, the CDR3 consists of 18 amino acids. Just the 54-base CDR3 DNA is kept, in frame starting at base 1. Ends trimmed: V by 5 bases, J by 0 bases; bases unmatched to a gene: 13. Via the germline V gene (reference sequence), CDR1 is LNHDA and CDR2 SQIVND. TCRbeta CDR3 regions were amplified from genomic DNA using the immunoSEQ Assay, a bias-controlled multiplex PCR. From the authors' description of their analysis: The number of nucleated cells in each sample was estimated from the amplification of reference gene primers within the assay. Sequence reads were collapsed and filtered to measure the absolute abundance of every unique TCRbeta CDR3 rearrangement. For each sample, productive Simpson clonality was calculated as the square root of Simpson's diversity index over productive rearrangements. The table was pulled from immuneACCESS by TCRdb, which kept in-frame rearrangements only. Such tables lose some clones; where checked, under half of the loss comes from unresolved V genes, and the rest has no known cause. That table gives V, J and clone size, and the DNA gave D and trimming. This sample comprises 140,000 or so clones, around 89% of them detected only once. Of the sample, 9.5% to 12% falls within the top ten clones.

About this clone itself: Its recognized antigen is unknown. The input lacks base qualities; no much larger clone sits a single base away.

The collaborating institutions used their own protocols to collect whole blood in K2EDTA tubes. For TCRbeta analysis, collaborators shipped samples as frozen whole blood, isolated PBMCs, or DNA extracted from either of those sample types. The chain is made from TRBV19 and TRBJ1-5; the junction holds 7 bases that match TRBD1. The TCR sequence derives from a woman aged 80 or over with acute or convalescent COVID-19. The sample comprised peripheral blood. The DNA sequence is TGTGCCAGTAGTGTAGGACAGGTTAGATCCTATAGCAATCAGCCCCAGCATTTT. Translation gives CASSVGQVRSYSNQPQHF.